This TCR beta chain was observed in a study of early T cells in non-severe SARS-CoV-2 infection (dated by TCRdb to the early 2020s). Some background on the complete study: Bulk RNA from unsorted whole blood was used for TCR sequencing, so alpha and beta chains could not be paired.

On the study overall, not on this receptor specifically: VDJdb matching was skewed toward anti-spike CD8 responses and likely underestimated virus-specific expansions, missing private and CD4 specificities.

Set within a cohort of healthcare workers in London, UK, this nested case-control study involved weekly PCR testing of nasopharyngeal swabs along with blood sampling. Between 23 and 31 March 2020, the week of the UK lockdown, healthcare workers were enrolled and then followed up weekly for as long as 16 weeks. The CDR3 numbers 17 residues from cysteine through phenylalanine. Of all the DNA, just the CDR3 is kept, 51 bases in frame from base 1. This clonotype showed up just a few times. Its antigen is still unknown. No much larger clonotype is one base removed from it; base qualities were not supplied. Library preparation was by 5' RACE. TCRdb shows the sequencer as NextSeq 500. In the TCR library protocol, unique molecular identifiers were attached to individual cDNA molecules to correct for PCR bias and sequencing error. Both TCR alpha and beta chains were sequenced, and tight co-correlation was observed between alpha and beta sequence abundances in each sample. As for the original processing: Decombinator V4 was used to annotate the V gene, J gene and CDR3 of the TCR sequences. TCRs were defined as expanded if a significant change between any two time points was detected under a Poisson model with p below 0.0001. TCR abundances were normalised to the total number of TCRs sequenced per sample and were expressed as counts per million. MAIT TCRs were defined by TRAV1-2 paired with TRAJ12, TRAJ20 or TRAJ33, and iNKT TCRs by TRAV10 paired with TRAJ18. A search of VDJdb, accessed on 1 November 2021, was run for TCRs annotated to CMV, EBV and SARS-CoV-2, with TCRs annotated for multiple antigens excluded. TCRdb reprocessed the public reads (quality trimming at Q25 with fastp, clone calling with MiXCR) and kept in-frame beta chains. Entries are consolidated by CDR3 protein sequence, retaining the most common genes and DNA. TCRdb, rather than the study authors, made the V and J calls. Recorded for this sample are 70,000 to 95,000 distinct CDR3 sequences; more than 13% of them occurred a single time. Over 9.5% of the sample is in the top ten clones.

Sequenced material: whole blood. The TCR originated in an adult who was a healthcare worker with PCR-confirmed SARS-CoV-2 infection or an uninfected control (not recorded which). The chain joins TRBV21-1 to TRBJ2-7; the table's TRBD2 call for D was not verified on the DNA. TRBV21-1 is a pseudogene. CDR3 sequence: CASSKRCRLAGLHEQYF. The bases are TGTGCCAGCAGCAAACGTTGCAGACTAGCGGGGTTGCACGAGCAGTACTTC.